Presented here are 9 T cell receptor beta chains from one specimen sequenced in a study of T cell changes during pregnancy in multiple sclerosis. Here immunoSEQ multiplex PCR was the method, and the copy in TCRdb shows in-frame clones only, minus some. The sample consists of 85,000 to 100,000 clones, 80% to 95% of them appearing once. The sample in question was peripheral blood, obtained in the first trimester of pregnancy. The receptors here all came from a female donor with multiple sclerosis, enrolled in a pregnancy study.

This clone has more than one count but fewer than ten. The genes are TRBV5-6 and TRBJ1-1; weak D call: TRBD1 (5 bases). Germline lookup yields CDR1 SGHDT and CDR2 YYEEEE. The length of the CDR3 is 12 residues. Trimming removed 4 bases at V and 2 bases at J, with 6 bases between. The CDR3: CASSQGNTEAFF. For the CDR3, the DNA is TGTGCCAGCAGCCAGGGAAACACTGAAGCTTTCTTT.

The rearrangement joins TRBV6-1 to TRBJ2-1, with 13 bases aligning to TRBD2. The trim removed 8 bases at V and 6 bases at J, leaving 7 bases unmatched. Germline CDR1 reads MNHNS; CDR2 reads SASEGT. CDR3 length: 15 residues. The CDR3 DNA reads as TGTGCCAGCGCCACTAGCGGGAGGGCCGTCAATGAGCAGTTCTTC. Its protein product is CASATSGRAVNEQFF.

This clone has just a few counts. The J gene is TRBJ2-2, the V gene TRBV10-3; the match to TRBD2 covers 10 bases. Germline V gene sequence: CDR1 ENHRY, CDR2 SYGVKD. This CDR3 region has 17 residues. J lost 2 bases, V lost 0 bases, and 3 bases had no gene match. The CDR3 nucleotides read TGTGCCATCAGTGAGTCTGGACTAGCGGTCAACACCGGGGAGCTGTTTTTT. It specifies CAISESGLAVNTGELFF.

The chain joins TRBV11-2 to TRBJ2-3, with 9 bases that match TRBD2. Germline-derived CDR1 and CDR2 are SGHAT and FQNNGV. The J segment lost 0 bases and the V segment lost 3 bases, leaving 1 base of the junction unmatched. This CDR3 spans 15 amino acids. CDR3 sequence: CASSFSGSSTDTQYF. DNA of the CDR3: TGTGCCAGCAGCTTTAGCGGGAGTAGCACAGATACGCAGTATTTT.

V usage is TRBV19 and J usage is TRBJ1-2; 7 bases are a match to TRBD1. V was clipped by 5 bases and J by 6 bases; unmatched bases: 18. Germline V gene sequence: CDR1 LNHDA, CDR2 SQIVND (reference sequence). The CDR3 length is 17 residues. CDR3 sequence reads: CASSGPMKGAFYNGYTF. The CDR3 DNA reads TGTGCCAGTAGTGGCCCCATGAAGGGGGCGTTTTATAATGGCTACACCTTC. Looking up the rest from reference TRBV19 and TRBJ1-2 gives the full variable domain: DGGITQSPKYLFRKEGQNVTLSCEQNLNHDAMYWYRQDPGQGLRLIYYSQIVNDFQKGDIAEGYSVSREKKESFPLTVTSAQKNPTAFYLCASSGPMKGAFYNGYTFGSGTRLTVV.

V gene TRBV9 combines with J gene TRBJ1-2, with 7 bases lining up with TRBD1. CDR3 length: 11 residues. V lost 3 bases to trimming and J lost 8 bases; unmatched junction nucleotides: 1. Germline V gives CDR1 SGDLS, CDR2 YYNGEE. CDR3 protein: CASSEDRGYTF. CDR3 nucleotides: TGTGCCAGCAGCGAGGACAGGGGCTACACCTTC.

This chain links TRBV7-7 with TRBJ2-1; TRBD2 aligns across 7 bases. This CDR3 has 16 residues. Germline values: CDR1 SSHAT, CDR2 FNYEAQ (reference sequence). CDR3 sequence: CASEPFLAAKGNEQFF. Written as DNA, the CDR3 is TGTGCTAGCGAACCATTTCTAGCGGCGAAGGGCAATGAGCAGTTCTTC.

This chain uses TRBV5-1 with TRBJ2-1; 7 bases line up with TRBD2. J lost 15 bases, V lost 2 bases, and 8 bases had no gene match. This CDR3 is built from 12 residues. Germline V gives CDR1 SGHRS, CDR2 YFSETQ. For the CDR3, the DNA is TGCGCCAGCAGCTTTGTGGGAGGGCTGGGGTTCTTC. It yields the protein CASSFVGGLGFF.

This clone appeared a single time. For the CDR3, the DNA is TGTGCCATCAGTATACTAGCGGGAGAAGAGACCCAGTACTTC. Translation gives CAISILAGEETQYF. V is TRBV10-3 and J is TRBJ2-5, with 11 bases aligning to TRBD2. CDR1 and CDR2 (germline): ENHRY, SYGVKD. Trimming removed 5 bases from V and 3 bases from J; junction bases left unmatched: 2. The CDR3 spans 14 residues.